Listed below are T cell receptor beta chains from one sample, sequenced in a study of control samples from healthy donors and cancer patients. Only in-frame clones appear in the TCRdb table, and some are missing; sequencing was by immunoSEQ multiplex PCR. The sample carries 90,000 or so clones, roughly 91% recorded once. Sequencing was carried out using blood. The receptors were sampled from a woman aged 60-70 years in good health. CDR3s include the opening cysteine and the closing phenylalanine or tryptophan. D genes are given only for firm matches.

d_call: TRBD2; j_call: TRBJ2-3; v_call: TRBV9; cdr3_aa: CASSGTSGSGDTQYF
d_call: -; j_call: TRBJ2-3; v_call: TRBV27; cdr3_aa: CASTRTNTDTQYF
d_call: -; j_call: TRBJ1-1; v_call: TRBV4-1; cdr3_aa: CASSQPRWVGTEAFF
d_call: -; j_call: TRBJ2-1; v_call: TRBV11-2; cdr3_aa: CASSTRLVGEPLNEQFF
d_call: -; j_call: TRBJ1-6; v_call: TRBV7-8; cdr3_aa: CASSPRPQVGSPLHF
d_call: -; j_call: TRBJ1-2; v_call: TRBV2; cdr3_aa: CASSEELTGDYGYTF
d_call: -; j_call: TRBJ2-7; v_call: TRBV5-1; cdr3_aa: CASSLDPGIYEQYF
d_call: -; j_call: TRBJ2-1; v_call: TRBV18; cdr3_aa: CASSTTAYNEQFF
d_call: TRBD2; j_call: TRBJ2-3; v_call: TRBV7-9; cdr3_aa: CASSLGRASGYTDTQYF
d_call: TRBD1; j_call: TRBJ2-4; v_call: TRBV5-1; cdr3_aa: CASSLGDRGGNIQYF
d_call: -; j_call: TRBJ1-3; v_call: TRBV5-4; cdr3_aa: CASSLAPPSSGNTIYF
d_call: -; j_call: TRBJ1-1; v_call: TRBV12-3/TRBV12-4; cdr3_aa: CASSSARRTEAFF
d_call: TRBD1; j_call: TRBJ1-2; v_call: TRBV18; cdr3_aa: CASSPGQGANYGYTF
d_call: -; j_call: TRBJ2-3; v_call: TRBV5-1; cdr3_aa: CASSLGAGSGPRNTQYF
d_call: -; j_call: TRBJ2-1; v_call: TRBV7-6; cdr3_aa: CASSFEVGGRGEQFF
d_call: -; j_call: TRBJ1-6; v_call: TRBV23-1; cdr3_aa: CASSGNGESGSYNSPLHF
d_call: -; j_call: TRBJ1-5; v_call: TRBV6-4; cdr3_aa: CASSSEGSNQPQHF
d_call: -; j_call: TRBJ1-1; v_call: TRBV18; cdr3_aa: CASSRRPPGGFTEAFF
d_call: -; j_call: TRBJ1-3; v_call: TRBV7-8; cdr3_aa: CASSLAGRGNTIYF
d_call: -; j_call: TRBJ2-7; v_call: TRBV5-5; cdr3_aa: CASRTGDYEQYF
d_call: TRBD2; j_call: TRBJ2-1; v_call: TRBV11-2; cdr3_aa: CASSLDIRTSGKQFF
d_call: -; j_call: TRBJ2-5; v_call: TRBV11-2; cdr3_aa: CASSSFGGGYQETQYF
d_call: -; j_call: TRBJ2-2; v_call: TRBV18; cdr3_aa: CASSPRQENTGELFF
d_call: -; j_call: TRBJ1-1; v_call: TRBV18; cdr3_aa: CASSRQMNTEAFF
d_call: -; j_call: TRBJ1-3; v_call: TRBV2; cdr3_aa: CASSEGQNPGNTIYF
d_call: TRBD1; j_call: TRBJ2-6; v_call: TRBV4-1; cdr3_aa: CASSQTFLTGGDSGANVLTF
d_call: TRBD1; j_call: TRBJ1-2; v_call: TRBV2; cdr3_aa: CASSAGTGPYGYTF
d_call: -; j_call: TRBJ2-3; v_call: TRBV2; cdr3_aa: CASSEGGQSTDTQYF
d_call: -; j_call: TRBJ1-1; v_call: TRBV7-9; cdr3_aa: CASSLVNAEAFF
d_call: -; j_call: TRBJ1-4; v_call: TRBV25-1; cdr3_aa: CASSERGTTNEKLFF
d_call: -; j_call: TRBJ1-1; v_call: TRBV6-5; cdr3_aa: CASTGRLNTEAFF
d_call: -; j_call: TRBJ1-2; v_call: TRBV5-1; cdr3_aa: CASSLGGSSGYTF
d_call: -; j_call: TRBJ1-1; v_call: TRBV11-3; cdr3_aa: CASSLGDRLNTEAFF
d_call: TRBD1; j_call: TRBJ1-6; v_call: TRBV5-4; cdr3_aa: CASSTQGAYSPLHF
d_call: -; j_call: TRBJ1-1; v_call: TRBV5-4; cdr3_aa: CASSLGGGWAEAFF
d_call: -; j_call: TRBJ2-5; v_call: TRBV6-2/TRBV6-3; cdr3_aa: CASSYLRGPETQYF
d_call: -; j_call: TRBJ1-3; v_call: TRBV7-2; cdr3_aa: CASSAGLGNTIYF
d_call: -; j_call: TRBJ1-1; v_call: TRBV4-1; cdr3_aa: CASSRGDLPGTEAFF
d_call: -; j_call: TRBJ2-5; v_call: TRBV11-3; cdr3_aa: CASSLFGEETQYF
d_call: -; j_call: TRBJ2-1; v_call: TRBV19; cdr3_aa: CASSAWGGPNEQFF
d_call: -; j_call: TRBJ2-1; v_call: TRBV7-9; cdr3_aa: CASSQRHQPYNEQFF
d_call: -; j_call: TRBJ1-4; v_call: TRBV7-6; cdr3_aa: CASSVARDGKLFF
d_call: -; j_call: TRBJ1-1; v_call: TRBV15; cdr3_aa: CATSRDQEGPTEAFF
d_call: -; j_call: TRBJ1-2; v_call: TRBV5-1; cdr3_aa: CASSSFLGGIYGYTF
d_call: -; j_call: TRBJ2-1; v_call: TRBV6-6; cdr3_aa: CATSGRREWEQFF
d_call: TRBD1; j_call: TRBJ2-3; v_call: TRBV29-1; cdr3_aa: CSVGGQGRLSSTDTQYF